These 26 T cell receptor beta chains came from one sample sequenced in a study of graft-versus-host responses after intestinal transplantation. Only in-frame clones appear in the TCRdb table, and some are missing; sequencing was by immunoSEQ multiplex PCR. The data hold 85,000 to 130,000 clones, with approximately 84% observed a single time. What these receptors recognize is not known. Material: unstimulated CD4+ T cells sorted from spleen or lymph node cells, obtained before intestinal transplant. These receptors were collected from a human donor who received an intestinal transplant.

The gene calls are TRBV2 and TRBJ2-5, with D tentatively TRBD2 (5 bases). The V gene lost 1 base and the J gene lost 7 bases, with 13 bases spanning the gap. From germline, CDR1 is SNHLY and CDR2 FYNNEI. The CDR3 totals 14 residues. CDR3 nucleotides: TGTGCCAGCAGTGAAGAAGTAGTAGAGGGGACCCAGTACTTC. This codes for CASSEEVVEGTQYF.

CDR3 in DNA: TGCAGCGTTCCTGACAGAACCAAACCTTATGGCTACACCTTC. It specifies CSVPDRTKPYGYTF. The J gene is TRBJ1-2, the V gene TRBV29-1; possible D gene TRBD1, 5 bases. This CDR3 contains 14 residues. Germline loops: CDR1 SQVTM, CDR2 ANQGSEA. Between the trimmed V and J ends, which lost 5 bases and 5 bases, there was a span of 18 bases. Together with reference TRBV29-1 and TRBJ1-2, the CDR3 gives the full variable domain: SAVISQKPSRDICQRGTSLTIQCQVDSQVTMMFWYRQQPGQSLTLIATANQGSEATYESGFVIDKFPISRPNLTFSTLTVSNMSPEDSSIYLCSVPDRTKPYGYTFGSGTRLTVV.

The chain employs TRBV15 and TRBJ2-2; D unclear. The CDR3 consists of 13 residues. V was cut by 0 bases and J by 4 bases, with 3 bases left in between. Germline assignment: CDR1 LNHNV and CDR2 YYDKDF (reference sequence). The CDR3 DNA is TGTGCCACCAGCAGAGAGTCCACCGGGGAGCTGTTTTTT. Translating it yields CATSRESTGELFF.

J is TRBJ1-1 and V is TRBV21-1; the listed D gene, TRBD1, was not tested against the DNA. TRBV21-1 is assigned pseudogene status. The CDR3 runs 17 residues. The CDR3 loop reads CASSKSYRTTGLGEAFF. The CDR3 DNA reads as TGTGCCAGCAGCAAAAGCTATAGGACGACAGGGCTGGGTGAAGCTTTCTTT.

The chain is built from TRBV5-1 and TRBJ1-2, with D perhaps TRBD1 (5 bases). V shed 2 bases and J shed 4 bases, with 12 bases lying between them. CDR1 and CDR2 (germline): SGHRS, YFSETQ. This CDR3 is 14 amino acids long. As DNA, the CDR3 is TGCGCCAGCAGCTTTACGGGGGGTGTCTATGGCTACACCTTC. This sequence encodes CASSFTGGVYGYTF.

V usage is TRBV10-1 and J usage is TRBJ2-5; D uncertain. V lost 11 bases to trimming and J lost 4 bases, with 5 bases between them. Germline lookup yields CDR1 WNHNN and CDR2 SYGVQD (reference sequence). This CDR3 spans 9 amino acids. The CDR3 loop reads CALTETQYF. CDR3 sequence (DNA): TGCGCCTTGACAGAGACCCAGTACTTC.

This chain joins TRBV2 and TRBJ1-4, with D possibly being TRBD1 (5 bases). The CDR3 totals 15 residues. Looked up from germline, CDR1 is SNHLY and CDR2 is FYNNEI. Trimming took 4 bases from V and 6 from J, leaving 15 bases between them. This CDR3 is CASSAGGRVDEKLFF. CDR3 sequence (DNA): TGTGCCAGCAGTGCAGGAGGCAGGGTAGATGAAAAACTGTTTTTT.

A single count supports this clone. The chain recombines TRBV30 with TRBJ2-3; 10 positions match TRBD2. The V segment lost 5 bases and the J segment 4 bases; nucleotides outside the gene matches: 3. This CDR3 is built from 13 residues. Per germline, CDR1 GTSNPN and CDR2 SVGIG (reference sequence). The CDR3 here is CAWELAGADTQYF. CDR3 DNA sequence: TGTGCCTGGGAGCTAGCGGGAGCAGATACGCAGTATTTT.

This rearrangement joins TRBV5-1 to TRBJ1-1; no clear D gene. The CDR3 contains 15 residues. V lost 0 bases, J lost 1 base, and 10 bases lay in between. Germline CDR1 SGHRS, CDR2 YFSETQ. The CDR3 DNA reads as TGCGCCAGCAGCTTGGCCGGTCAGAAGAACACTGAAGCTTTCTTT. Protein: CASSLAGQKNTEAFF. The complete variable domain, with remaining parts taken from reference TRBV5-1 and TRBJ1-1, reads KAGVTQTPRYLIKTRGQQVTLSCSPISGHRSVSWYQQTPGQGLQFLFEYFSETQRNKGNFPGRFSGRQFSNSRSEMNVSTLELGDSALYLCASSLAGQKNTEAFFGQGTRLTVV.

Only a few counts were recorded for this clone. The chain links TRBV5-1 to TRBJ2-2, with 7 bases aligning to TRBD1. There are 16 residues in the CDR3. Germline-derived CDR1 and CDR2 are SGHRS and YFSETQ. J was trimmed by 3 bases and V by 0 bases; bases with no gene match: 5. The CDR3 bases are TGCGCCAGCAGCTTGGAGGGGGCAAAGGACACCGGGGAGCTGTTTTTT. It is translated as CASSLEGAKDTGELFF.

This clone was picked up one time. The rearrangement links TRBV7-9 to TRBJ2-1; D gene unclear. V dropped 0 bases and J dropped 5 bases, with 8 bases sitting between them. The CDR3 sequence is 14 residues long. CDR1 and CDR2 from the germline V gene are SEHNR and FQNEAQ (reference sequence). CDR3 sequence: CASSLAGTNNEQFF. Written as DNA, the CDR3 is TGTGCCAGCAGCTTAGCCGGAACCAACAATGAGCAGTTCTTC.

The rearrangement uses TRBV6-1 and TRBJ2-5; TRBD1 matches at 8 bases. Per germline, CDR1 MNHNS and CDR2 SASEGT. Unmatched junction bases numbered 5, after V lost 5 bases and J lost 6 bases. This CDR3 has 13 residues. The CDR3 DNA sequence: TGTGCCAGCAGTCAAGACAGGGGACAGACCCAGTACTTC. Protein: CASSQDRGQTQYF.

The rearrangement uses TRBV5-4 and TRBJ2-7, with D possibly being TRBD2 (6 bases). This CDR3 contains 12 residues. Trimming shortened V by 2 bases and J by 4 bases, and 7 bases separated the two germline ends. Germline-derived CDR1 and CDR2 are SGHNT and YYREEE (reference sequence). The CDR3 sequence is CASSFGGYEQYF. The CDR3 DNA reads as TGTGCCAGCAGCTTTGGGGGGTACGAGCAGTACTTC.

This rearrangement joins TRBV11-2 to TRBJ1-2; D gene uncertain. Germline V lookup: CDR1 SGHAT, CDR2 FQNNGV. V was trimmed by 8 bases and J by 8 bases, leaving 12 bases between them. There are 11 residues in the CDR3. CDR3 loop: CASSGGWGYTF. CDR3 sequence (DNA): TGTGCCAGCTCCGGTGGTTGGGGCTACACCTTC.

This clone was counted only a few times. The chain links TRBV7-3 to TRBJ2-5; D gene unclear. CDR1 SGHTA and CDR2 FQGTGA come from the germline V gene. V was shortened by 6 bases and J by 5 bases, with 4 bases between the two germline ends. The CDR3 extends over 10 amino acids. For the CDR3, the DNA is TGTGCCAGCAGTGCGGAGACCCAGTACTTC. It is translated as CASSAETQYF.

This clone was seen only once. The rearrangement uses TRBV15 and TRBJ1-2, with D maybe TRBD1 (6 bases). The CDR3 totals 13 residues. The ends were cut back, 9 bases at V and 1 base at J, with 12 bases in the middle. Germline CDR1 is LNHNV and CDR2 is YYDKDF (reference sequence). The CDR3: CATQGQYNYGYTF. The CDR3 DNA sequence: TGTGCCACTCAAGGACAGTATAACTATGGCTACACCTTC.

This clone was found once. This sequence joins TRBV19 and TRBJ2-7; D ambiguous. This CDR3 has 11 amino acids. The germline V gene has CDR1 LNHDA and CDR2 SQIVND (reference sequence). V dropped 9 bases and J dropped 2 bases, with 8 bases sitting between them. In DNA, the CDR3 is TGTGCCAGCTGTGGGGCCTACGAGCAGTACTTC. The encoded protein is CASCGAYEQYF.

This clone was seen only a few times. The chain links TRBV7-9 to TRBJ2-7; the D gene is possibly TRBD1 (5 bases). The germline gives CDR1 SEHNR, CDR2 FQNEAQ (reference sequence). The CDR3 runs 13 residues. Trimming took 2 bases from V and 7 from J, leaving 12 bases between them. CDR3 in amino acids: CASSLQGAWEQYF. The DNA for the CDR3 is TGTGCCAGCAGCTTACAAGGGGCTTGGGAGCAGTACTTC.

The chain combines TRBV5-6 with TRBJ1-1; TRBD1 might be the D (6 bases). With 3 bases removed from V and 6 bases from J, the gap between germline ends came to 18 bases. Germline lookup yields CDR1 SGHDT and CDR2 YYEEEE. The CDR3 spans 15 residues. The CDR3 here is CASSSAGTLWAEAFF. Here the CDR3 DNA reads TGTGCCAGCAGCTCAGCCGGGACACTCTGGGCTGAAGCTTTCTTT.

The chain is built from TRBV2 and TRBJ1-2; no reliable D call. The CDR3 length is 11 residues. CDR1 SNHLY and CDR2 FYNNEI come from the germline V gene. The V end lost 2 bases, the J end lost 5 bases, and 3 bases lay between the germline ends. CDR3 nucleotides: TGTGCCAGCAGTGAATTGTATGGCTACACCTTC. Its protein product is CASSELYGYTF.

This clone was seen once. The V and J genes are TRBV28 and TRBJ1-6; 7 bases line up with TRBD1. The CDR3 runs 15 residues. Per germline, CDR1 MDHEN and CDR2 SYDVKM. Trimming took 7 bases from V and 8 from J; bases not matched to a gene: 11. The CDR3 sequence: CASTRTETGHSPLHF. CDR3 DNA sequence: TGTGCCAGCACCCGTACCGAGACAGGGCATTCACCCCTCCACTTT.

This clone is a singleton in its sample. The chain carries TRBV5-1 and TRBJ2-2; 7 nucleotides align to TRBD1. Trimming at V came to 4 bases and at J to 4 bases, leaving 7 bases not matched to a gene. The CDR3 extends over 15 amino acids. Germline assignment: CDR1 SGHRS and CDR2 YFSETQ. CDR3 in amino acids: CASSAQTGFTGELFF. The CDR3 coding sequence is TGCGCCAGCAGCGCACAGACAGGGTTCACCGGGGAGCTGTTTTTT.

J is TRBJ1-2 and V is TRBV7-2, with 7 bases lining up with TRBD1. CDR3 length: 14 amino acids. V was clipped by 4 bases and J by 5 bases; unmatched bases: 7. Germline V lookup: CDR1 SGHTA, CDR2 FQGNSA. CDR3 coding DNA: TGTGCCAGCAGCTCCCGACAGGGCCAATATGGCTACACCTTC. The encoded protein is CASSSRQGQYGYTF.

This clone was counted between two and nine times. This sequence joins TRBV10-1 and TRBJ2-7, with no clear D. Trimming left V 7 bases short and J 7 bases short, with 5 bases between. The germline gives CDR1 WNHNN, CDR2 SYGVQD (reference sequence). The CDR3 extends over 9 amino acids. CDR3 nucleotides: TGCGCCAGCACAAAGGAGCAGTACTTC. Protein product: CASTKEQYF.

V usage is TRBV5-1 and J usage is TRBJ1-2; 7 bases fit TRBD1. The V gene end was trimmed by 3 bases and the J gene end by 0 bases; junction bases not matched to a gene: 5. The germline CDR1 and CDR2 sequences are SGHRS and YFSETQ. The CDR3 has 15 amino acids. Here the CDR3 DNA reads TGCGCCAGCAGCTCACGACAGGGTTCTAACTATGGCTACACCTTC. Protein sequence: CASSSRQGSNYGYTF.

V is TRBV4-1 and J is TRBJ2-3; possibly TRBD2 for D (7 bases). Germline loops: CDR1 MGHRA, CDR2 YSYEKL. The CDR3 sequence is 14 residues long. The germline V and J ends were trimmed by 5 bases and 0 bases, with 9 bases remaining between them. CDR3 residues: CASSGGASTDTQYF. CDR3 sequence (DNA): TGCGCCAGCAGCGGGGGGGCTAGCACAGATACGCAGTATTTT.